The clone carrying this T cell receptor beta chain was found many times. The data originate from a study of T cells in Graves' hyperthyroidism and ophthalmopathy. The CDR3 spans 17 residues. V lost 5 bases and J lost 6, with 25 bases in between. The germline gives CDR1 SGHTA, CDR2 FQGNSA. TCR beta CDR3 regions were amplified from RNA transcripts. The TCR CDR3 first-round RT-PCR relied on the HTBI primer set. TCRdb fed the multiplex PCR reads into MiXCR, producing one record per CDR3 protein. The repertoire includes nearly 600,000 distinct CDR3 sequences, approximately 15% of them detected once, and approximately 5.7% sits in the top ten.

V and J are TRBV7-2 and TRBJ1-2, with D perhaps matching TRBD1 (6 bases). This sequence originates from a woman aged 25 to 45 with Graves' hyperthyroidism that later progressed to Graves' ophthalmopathy. The sample consisted of blood. In DNA form, the CDR3 reads TGTGCCAGCAGCAAACACTCAGGGACATCTAACTTGGATGGCTACACCTTC. Encoded protein: CASSKHSGTSNLDGYTF.